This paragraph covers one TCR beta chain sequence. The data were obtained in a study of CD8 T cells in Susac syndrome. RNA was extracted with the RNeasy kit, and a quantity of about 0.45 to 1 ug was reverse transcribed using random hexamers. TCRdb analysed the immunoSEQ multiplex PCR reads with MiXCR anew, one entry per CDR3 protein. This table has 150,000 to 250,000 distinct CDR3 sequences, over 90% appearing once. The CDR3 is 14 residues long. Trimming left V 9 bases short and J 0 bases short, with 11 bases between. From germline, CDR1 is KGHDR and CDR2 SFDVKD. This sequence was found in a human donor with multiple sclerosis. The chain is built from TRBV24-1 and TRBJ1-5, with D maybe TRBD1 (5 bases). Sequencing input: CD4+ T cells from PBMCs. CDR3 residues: CATGGRDSNQPQHF. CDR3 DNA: TGTGCCACCGGGGGTAGGGATAGCAATCAGCCCCAGCATTTT.